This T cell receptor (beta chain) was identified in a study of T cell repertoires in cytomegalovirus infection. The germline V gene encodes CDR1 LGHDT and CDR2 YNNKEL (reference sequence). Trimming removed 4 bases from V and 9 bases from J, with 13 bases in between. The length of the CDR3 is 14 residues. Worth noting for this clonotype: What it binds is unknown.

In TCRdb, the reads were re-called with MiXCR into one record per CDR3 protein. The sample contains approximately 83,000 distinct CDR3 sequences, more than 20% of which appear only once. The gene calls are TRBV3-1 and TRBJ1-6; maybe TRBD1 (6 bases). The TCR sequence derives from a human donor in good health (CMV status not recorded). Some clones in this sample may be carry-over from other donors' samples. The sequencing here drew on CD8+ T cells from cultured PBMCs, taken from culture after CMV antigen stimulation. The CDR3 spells CASSPYRAGSPLHF. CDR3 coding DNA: TGTGCCAGCAGCCCTTACAGGGCGGGTTCACCCCTCCACTTT.